This T cell receptor (beta chain) was found in a study of immune characterization of retroperitoneal liposarcoma. One entry per CDR3 protein, called by TCRdb with MiXCR from the PCR reads. The table includes several thousand distinct CDR3 sequences, around 28% detected once. The CDR3 is made up of 14 amino acids. Germline V gene data show CDR1 as MNHEY and CDR2 as SMNVEV (reference sequence). The trim removed 3 bases at V and 5 bases at J, leaving 5 bases unmatched. The sequencing sample was made of blood. The chain employs TRBV27 and TRBJ2-5, with TRBD1 identical over 8 bases. This clonotype originated in a male donor with retroperitoneal liposarcoma. Written as DNA, the CDR3 is TGTGCCAGCAGTTTCGACAGGGGTGAGGAGACCCAGTACTTC. Translated, it gives CASSFDRGEETQYF.